In its sample, the clone carrying this T cell receptor (beta chain) was seen a few times. The CDR3 contains 16 residues. Germline CDR1 GTSNPN, CDR2 SVGIG (reference sequence). Trimming at V came to 2 bases and at J to 2 bases, leaving 7 bases not matched to a gene. This sample is part of a study of beta chain features in type 1 diabetes. The isolated RNA, all of it, was reverse transcribed, so expressed TCRB transcripts were what got sequenced. The protocol was immunoSEQ multiplex PCR, while the TCRdb copy is restricted to in-frame clones and leaves out a portion. The sample yields roughly 230,000 clones, over 9.5% seen once.

This sequence was found in a young woman in good health. The rearrangement uses TRBV30 and TRBJ1-3; TRBD1 agrees at 9 bases. The specimen sequenced was naive CD4+ T cells from blood. DNA of the CDR3: TGTGCCTGGAGTTTAATTACAGGGGGCCCTGGAAACACCATATATTTT. Amino acids: CAWSLITGGPGNTIYF.